This entry features one T cell receptor beta chain sequence. Its antigen remains unknown. The record originates from a study of T cells in tuberculosis. Study-level points and caveats: GMM-specific TCRs were nearer to active tuberculosis alpha repertoires, suggesting expansion.

The assay was immunoSEQ multiplex PCR, and TCRdb's table has in-frame clones only and misses some. Among 44,000 or so clones, over 90% were seen once, and the ten largest hold 7.5%. V was pared by 0 bases and J by 6 bases, with 7 bases between. Germline V gene data show CDR1 as SGHKS and CDR2 as YYEKEE (reference sequence). This CDR3 region has 13 residues. The sample taken for sequencing was PBMCs. The sequence came from a donor aged 10-29 years with latent tuberculosis or without tuberculosis infection. The chain recombines TRBV5-5 with TRBJ2-1; D is uncertain. The CDR3 DNA reads as TGTGCCAGCAGCTTGGTGTCGCGCAATGAGCAGTTCTTC. It encodes CASSLVSRNEQFF.